A single sample is the source of the 14 T cell receptor beta chains below, sequenced in a study of blood T cell dynamics during melanoma immunotherapy. Specified time point: pre-treatment baseline. Profiling relied on immunoSEQ multiplex PCR, and the TCRdb table lists in-frame clones only, not all of them. The sample lists under 4,500 clones, roughly 96% seen once, with approximately 1.3% in the top ten. Sequencing used effector memory CD8+ T cells from blood, obtained from a patient treated with checkpoint blockade. These receptor sequences come from a human donor with melanoma.

The gene calls are TRBV2 and TRBJ2-2; D is ambiguous. Between the trimmed V and J ends, which lost 2 bases and 4 bases, there was a span of 14 bases. Germline V lookup: CDR1 SNHLY, CDR2 FYNNEI. The CDR3 contains 16 residues. The CDR3 DNA is TGTGCCAGCAGTGAAAGAGTGGGCAGAGTCACCGGGGAGCTGTTTTTT. It is translated as CASSERVGRVTGELFF.

The rearrangement links TRBV7-9 to TRBJ2-5; no clear D gene. Germline V gene sequence: CDR1 SEHNR, CDR2 FQNEAQ (reference sequence). The CDR3 runs to 12 residues. Between the trimmed V and J ends, which lost 6 bases and 5 bases, there was a span of 10 bases. CDR3: CASRYSLETQYF. In nucleotides, the CDR3 is TGTGCCAGCAGATACAGTTTGGAGACCCAGTACTTC.

V and J are TRBV25-1 and TRBJ2-5; perhaps TRBD2 as D (6 bases). V was clipped by 7 bases and J by 2 bases, with 14 bases between them. This CDR3 region has 14 residues. The germline V gene encodes CDR1 MGHDK and CDR2 SYGVNS. The CDR3 sequence is CASIGVADQETQYF. CDR3 bases: TGTGCCAGCATCGGGGTAGCGGATCAAGAGACCCAGTACTTC. Together with reference TRBV25-1 and TRBJ2-5, the CDR3 gives the full variable domain: EADIYQTPRYLVIGTGKKITLECSQTMGHDKMYWYQQDPGMELHLIHYSYGVNSTEKGDLSSESTVSRIRTEHFPLTLESARPSHTSQYLCASIGVADQETQYFGPGTRLLVL.

The chain links TRBV7-3 to TRBJ2-2; TRBD2 matches 7 bases. This CDR3 has 18 residues. The J segment lost 4 bases and the V segment lost 1 base, leaving 12 bases of the junction unmatched. Germline CDR1 reads SGHTA; CDR2 reads FQGTGA. In nucleotides, the CDR3 is TGTGCCAGCAGCTTAAGGGGGAGGGCCAATGGGCTCACCGGGGAGCTGTTTTTT. Its protein product is CASSLRGRANGLTGELFF.

The V gene is TRBV19, the J gene TRBJ2-5; 12 bases fit TRBD1. Germline V CDR1 and CDR2: LNHDA, SQIVND (reference sequence). This CDR3 spans 17 amino acids. The ends lost 4 bases at V and 5 bases at J; junction bases unmatched: 11. CDR3 protein: CASSRSMGTGGAETQYF. CDR3 coding DNA: TGTGCCAGTAGTAGATCGATGGGGACAGGGGGCGCTGAGACCCAGTACTTC.

This chain links TRBV9 with TRBJ2-3; TRBD2 agrees at 10 bases. CDR3 size: 18 residues. Unmatched junction bases numbered 14, after V lost 5 bases and J lost 2 bases. CDR1 is SGDLS, CDR2 YYNGEE, per germline. The CDR3 region has the DNA TGTGCCAGCAGTCTTACTAGCGGGATCGTGGATTTCACAGATACGCAGTATTTT. It is translated as CASSLTSGIVDFTDTQYF.

CDR3 in amino acids: CASTRPRGGGRDTQYF. DNA of the CDR3: TGTGCCAGCACCAGGCCCCGAGGGGGAGGTAGGGATACGCAGTATTTT. The chain is built from TRBV6-6 and TRBJ2-3; the D call may be TRBD1 or TRBD2 (6 bases each). The ends were cut back, 7 bases at V and 6 bases at J, with 23 bases in the middle. Germline V CDR1 and CDR2: MNHNY, SVGAGI (reference sequence). The CDR3 is made up of 16 amino acids.

V gene TRBV5-4 combines with J gene TRBJ2-7; D is perhaps TRBD2 (6 bases). Germline CDR1 and CDR2: SGHNT and YYREEE (reference sequence). The CDR3 spans 15 residues. Trimming cost V 3 bases and J 2 bases, with 15 bases left between them. CDR3 amino acids: CASSSRDSAAYEQYF. The CDR3 coding sequence is TGTGCCAGCAGCTCCCGGGACTCCGCGGCCTACGAGCAGTACTTC.

The CDR3 DNA sequence: TGTGCCAGTAGTATGGACGGGACAGGGGTAACAGATACGCAGTATTTT. It yields the protein CASSMDGTGVTDTQYF. This sequence joins TRBV19 and TRBJ2-3; 10 bases align to TRBD1. Losses at the gene ends were 3 bases for V and 3 bases for J; bases not matched to a gene: 6. The CDR3 is 16 amino acids. The germline CDR1 and CDR2 sequences are LNHDA and SQIVND (reference sequence).

The CDR3 DNA is TGTGCCAGCAGAGCAACGGCCACAACTAATGAAAAACTGTTTTTT. Protein sequence: CASRATATTNEKLFF. This sequence joins TRBV4-2 and TRBJ1-4, with D hard to call. V was clipped by 6 bases and J by 0 bases, with 11 bases between them. Germline CDR1 LGHNA, CDR2 YNFKEQ. There are 15 residues in the CDR3.

V and J are TRBV9 and TRBJ2-1, with D perhaps TRBD2 (6 bases). The CDR3 extends over 15 amino acids. Germline V CDR1 and CDR2: SGDLS, YYNGEE. V lost 0 bases, J lost 6 bases, and 13 bases lay in between. CDR3 in amino acids: CASSVVADILNEQFF. CDR3 DNA: TGTGCCAGCAGCGTAGTAGCGGATATACTCAATGAGCAGTTCTTC.

This rearrangement joins TRBV27 to TRBJ2-3, with a tentative D call TRBD1 (6 bases). CDR3 length: 14 residues. Germline CDR1 is MNHEY and CDR2 is SMNVEV (reference sequence). Between the trimmed V and J ends, which lost 3 bases and 5 bases, there was a span of 12 bases. The CDR3 bases are TGTGCCAGCAGTTTTTATCAGGGGAAAGATACGCAGTATTTT. Protein sequence: CASSFYQGKDTQYF.

V usage is TRBV7-9 and J usage is TRBJ2-7; the D gene is possibly TRBD2 (5 bases). CDR3 size: 15 residues. V gave up 3 bases and J gave up 5 bases, with 17 bases separating them. Germline assignment: CDR1 SEHNR and CDR2 FQNEAQ (reference sequence). CDR3 DNA sequence: TGTGCCAGCAGCTTTGGTCCAGCGGCCCCCAACGAGCAGTACTTC. Translating it yields CASSFGPAAPNEQYF.

The V call is TRBV13, the J call TRBJ2-7; weak D call: TRBD1 (6 bases). V dropped 1 base and J dropped 6 bases, with 10 bases sitting between them. CDR1 and CDR2 (germline): PRHDT, FYEKMQ (reference sequence). The CDR3 totals 13 residues. DNA of the CDR3: TGTGCCAGCAGCTTAGACAGGGCTTTCGAGCAGTACTTC. Its protein product is CASSLDRAFEQYF.